The present T cell receptor (beta chain) was sequenced within a study of long-term antiretroviral therapy in people with HIV. Overall study findings and caveats: Pre-ART clonal expansions dominated every time point's repertoire.

CDR1 is MNHNS and CDR2 is SASEGT in the germline V gene. V lost 2 bases, J lost 9 bases, and 19 bases lay in between. This CDR3 is 15 amino acids long. It was version v3.0 of the immunoSEQ assay that was run at survey level. The repertoire was sequenced with immunoSEQ multiplex PCR; TCRdb's copy has only in-frame clones and lacks some. Seen here are 20,000 to 30,000 clones, roughly 78% observed once, and the top ten hold more than 8%. PBMC samples from each donor numbered at least one pre-ART and at least two post-ART. This clone was seen just once. Its antigen is unidentified. V usage is TRBV6-1 and J usage is TRBJ2-5, with D perhaps matching TRBD1 or TRBD2 (5 bases each). The source of this sequence is a woman aged 40-49 years with HIV. This specimen was unsorted PBMCs, taken 1.2 years after starting antiretroviral therapy. In DNA form, the CDR3 reads TGTGCCAGCAGTGAATCGGGGACCGCCGGGGTTTCCCAGTACTTC. Translation: CASSESGTAGVSQYF.